These 21 T cell receptor beta chains originate from one sample sequenced in a study of blood T cell repertoires in COVID-19. Measured with immunoSEQ multiplex PCR; TCRdb has only the in-frame clones, and not every one. Of 90,000 to 130,000 clones listed, around 90% are singletons. Sequencing was performed on peripheral blood. These receptors came from a human donor in a cohort sampled during active COVID-19.

The chain carries TRBV28 and TRBJ2-5, with a tentative D call TRBD1 (6 bases). The CDR3 loop spans 14 amino acids. CDR1 is MDHEN, CDR2 SYDVKM, per germline. Trimming shortened V by 6 bases and J by 3 bases, and 14 bases separated the two germline ends. The DNA of the CDR3 is TGTGCCAGCAGCTCCCTCTACAGGGAAGAGACCCAGTACTTC. This sequence encodes CASSSLYREETQYF.

As DNA, the CDR3 is TGTGCCAGCAAGGACAGTTATAATGAAAAACTGTTTTTT. Its protein is CASKDSYNEKLFF. This chain uses TRBV5-4 with TRBJ1-4; weak D call: TRBD1 (6 bases). Germline V gene sequence: CDR1 SGHNT, CDR2 YYREEE (reference sequence). V lost 6 bases and J 4 bases, leaving 10 bases between the germline ends. This CDR3 region has 13 residues.

The chain joins TRBV5-1 to TRBJ2-2; D may be TRBD1 (6 bases). Germline V gene lookup returns CDR1 SGHRS and CDR2 YFSETQ. V was trimmed by 2 bases and J by 0 bases, leaving 11 bases between them. This CDR3 has 16 residues. CDR3 sequence (DNA): TGCGCCAGCAGCTTCCAGGGGCCACCGAACACCGGGGAGCTGTTTTTT. It specifies CASSFQGPPNTGELFF.

The chain carries TRBV29-1 and TRBJ1-3; unclear D gene. The CDR3 extends over 13 amino acids. Germline assignment: CDR1 SQVTM and CDR2 ANQGSEA. V gave up 4 bases and J gave up 0 bases, with 7 bases separating them. CDR3 region: CSVVTVSGNTIYF. Here the CDR3 DNA reads TGCAGCGTTGTAACAGTCTCTGGAAACACCATATATTTT. The full variable domain, in which reference TRBV29-1 and TRBJ1-3 provide the parts outside the CDR3, is SAVISQKPSRDICQRGTSLTIQCQVDSQVTMMFWYRQQPGQSLTLIATANQGSEATYESGFVIDKFPISRPNLTFSTLTVSNMSPEDSSIYLCSVVTVSGNTIYFGEGSWLTVV.

The chain couples TRBV29-1 to TRBJ2-7, with D perhaps matching TRBD2 (5 bases). V lost 7 bases, J lost 2 bases, and 9 bases lay in between. Germline V lookup: CDR1 SQVTM, CDR2 ANQGSEA. The CDR3 runs 11 residues. CDR3 sequence (DNA): TGCAGCGAAAGCGGCCCCTACGAGCAGTACTTC. Translated: CSESGPYEQYF.

The chain recombines TRBV20-1 with TRBJ1-2; D is perhaps TRBD1 (5 bases). Germline lookup yields CDR1 DFQATT and CDR2 SNEGSKA (reference sequence). This CDR3 region has 11 residues. The germline V and J ends were trimmed by 7 bases and 7 bases, with 13 bases remaining between them. CDR3 protein: CSGRRDFGYTF. CDR3 in DNA: TGCAGTGGAAGGAGGGACTTTGGCTACACCTTC.

V is TRBV6-2 or TRBV6-3 and J is TRBJ1-1, with 12 bases fitting TRBD1. This CDR3 has 17 amino acids. CDR1 is MNHEY, CDR2 SVGEGT, per germline. V shed 2 bases and J 4 bases; nucleotides not matched to a gene: 8. CDR3 sequence reads: CASSYPGQGAGGTEAFF. CDR3 DNA: TGTGCCAGCAGTTACCCGGGACAGGGGGCTGGAGGCACTGAAGCTTTCTTT.

CDR3 region: CASSDEGLGGNTIYF. The CDR3 bases are TGTGCCAGCAGTGATGAGGGTCTAGGGGGAAACACCATATATTTT. The V and J genes are TRBV2 and TRBJ1-3, with no clear D. Looked up from germline, CDR1 is SNHLY and CDR2 is FYNNEI. V lost 3 bases and J lost 4, with 13 bases in between. The CDR3 is 15 residues long. The full variable domain, rest sourced from reference TRBV2 and TRBJ1-3, is EPEVTQTPSHQVTQMGQEVILRCVPISNHLYFYWYRQILGQKVEFLVSFYNNEISEKSEIFDDQFSVERPDGSNFTLKIRSTKLEDSAMYFCASSDEGLGGNTIYFGEGSWLTVV.

The V call is TRBV9, the J call TRBJ2-1; D gene uncertain. This CDR3 has 14 amino acids. The V end lost 0 bases, the J end lost 4 bases, and 8 bases lay between the germline ends. Germline-derived CDR1 and CDR2 are SGDLS and YYNGEE. This chain's CDR3 is CASSVAPGYNEQFF. CDR3 coding DNA: TGTGCCAGCAGCGTAGCTCCCGGGTACAATGAGCAGTTCTTC.

The rearrangement uses TRBV6-5 and TRBJ1-1; D might be TRBD1 (6 bases). Looked up from germline, CDR1 is MNHEY and CDR2 is SVGAGI. V lost 6 bases, J lost 5 bases, and 13 bases lay in between. CDR3 length: 13 residues. CDR3 region: CASSRDRRTEAFF. In DNA, the CDR3 is TGTGCCAGCAGCCGCGACAGGCGGACTGAAGCTTTCTTT.

V usage is TRBV6-6 and J usage is TRBJ1-2; D ambiguous. The germline V gene encodes CDR1 MNHNY and CDR2 SVGAGI (reference sequence). V lost 7 bases, J lost 0 bases, and 12 bases lay in between. This CDR3 has 14 amino acids. CDR3 nucleotide sequence: TGTGCCAGCAACAAACCCGGGACTAACTATGGCTACACCTTC. It yields the protein CASNKPGTNYGYTF.

V is TRBV5-5 and J is TRBJ1-4; no reliable D call. Trimming stripped 4 bases from V and 5 bases from J, with 12 bases between. The CDR3 has 14 amino acids. CDR1 and CDR2 from the germline V gene are SGHKS and YYEKEE (reference sequence). The CDR3 loop reads CASSRRGGNEKLFF. Written as DNA, the CDR3 is TGTGCCAGCAGCCGTCGGGGAGGGAATGAAAAACTGTTTTTT.

Only a few counts were recorded for this clone. This chain links TRBV2 with TRBJ2-7; 9 positions match TRBD1. The CDR3 runs to 14 residues. Losses at the gene ends were 3 bases for V and 2 bases for J; bases not matched to a gene: 2. In germline, CDR1 is SNHLY, CDR2 FYNNEI. CDR3: CASSDGQGPYEQYF. CDR3 DNA: TGTGCCAGCAGTGATGGACAGGGGCCCTACGAGCAGTACTTC.

The J gene is TRBJ1-6, the V gene TRBV9; tentatively, D is TRBD1 (6 bases). The CDR3 consists of 15 residues. CDR1 is SGDLS and CDR2 is YYNGEE in the germline V gene. The ends were cut back, 3 bases at V and 3 bases at J, with 10 bases in the middle. The CDR3, as DNA: TGTGCCAGCAGCGAGACAGGAAACTATAATTCACCCCTCCACTTT. Translating it yields CASSETGNYNSPLHF.

The chain employs TRBV21-1 and TRBJ2-5; whether TRBD2, the table's D call, matches the DNA was not checked. TRBV21-1 is flagged as a pseudogene. The CDR3 extends over 15 amino acids. CDR3 bases: TGTGCCAGCAGCGCCACGACGGCAATCGAGGGGACCCAGTACTTC. Amino acid sequence: CASSATTAIEGTQYF.

The CDR3 region is CASGIMEGNEQFF. The DNA for the CDR3 is TGTGCTAGTGGGATTATGGAGGGCAATGAGCAGTTCTTC. The rearrangement links TRBV12-5 to TRBJ2-1, with a possible D match to TRBD2 (6 bases). Germline CDR1 is LGHNT and CDR2 is FRNRAP. V lost 6 bases and J lost 6, with 12 bases in between. CDR3 length: 13 amino acids.

The chain carries TRBV4-1 and TRBJ2-5, with 7 bases that match TRBD1. The CDR3 is 15 residues long. Germline trimming cut 2 bases from V and 5 bases from J; bases unmatched to any gene: 8. Germline loops: CDR1 MGHRA, CDR2 YSYEKL. The chain's CDR3 is CASSQLTGDRETQYF. The CDR3, as DNA: TGCGCCAGCAGCCAACTAACAGGGGATCGGGAGACCCAGTACTTC.

The count of this clone is one. The genes are TRBV6-2 or TRBV6-3 and TRBJ2-7; 14 bases fit TRBD2. CDR1 is MNHEY and CDR2 is SVGEGT in the germline V gene. CDR3 length equals 16 residues. Germline trimming cut 4 bases from V and 2 bases from J; bases unmatched to any gene: 4. The CDR3 here is CASSFPTSGGAYEQYF. The CDR3 nucleotides read TGTGCCAGCAGTTTCCCGACTAGCGGGGGGGCCTACGAGCAGTACTTC.

J is TRBJ1-4 and V is TRBV30, with 10 bases identical to TRBD1. V lost 1 base, J lost 8 bases, and 7 bases stayed unmatched. The CDR3 spans 15 residues. The V gene's germline CDR1 is GTSNPN and CDR2 SVGIG (reference sequence). The CDR3 reads CAWSATTGGPEKLFF. The CDR3 bases are TGTGCCTGGAGTGCAACGACAGGGGGCCCAGAAAAACTGTTTTTT.

This chain links TRBV6-5 with TRBJ1-5, with D tentatively TRBD1 (6 bases). Germline loops: CDR1 MNHEY, CDR2 SVGAGI. Trimming removed 6 bases from V and 5 bases from J, with 11 bases in between. The CDR3 length is 13 residues. The CDR3, as DNA: TGTGCCAGCAGAGAGGGGACATATCAGCCCCAGCATTTT. Translated, it gives CASREGTYQPQHF.

This clone was recorded once. V and J are TRBV11-2 and TRBJ2-5; D perhaps matches TRBD1 (6 bases). Trimming stripped 4 bases from V and 3 bases from J, with 21 bases between. This CDR3 contains 17 residues. Germline lookup yields CDR1 SGHAT and CDR2 FQNNGV. The CDR3 region has the DNA TGTGCCAGCAGCTCCTTAACAGGGTGGGTCGGGAAAGAGACCCAGTACTTC. It codes for CASSSLTGWVGKETQYF.